One sample yielded the 29 T cell receptor beta chains listed below, sequenced in a study of T cell responses to AZD1222 COVID-19 vaccine. Assay used: immunoSEQ multiplex PCR; TCRdb lists only in-frame clones, some missing. The table lists over 50,000 clones, around 80% of them singletons. The sample in question was peripheral blood, obtained 28 days after the second AZD1222 dose. All receptors derive from an adult who received the AZD1222 COVID-19 vaccine.

This clone came up once. The chain uses TRBV12-3 or TRBV12-4 and TRBJ2-1; TRBD1 is a possible D gene (5 bases). The CDR3 sequence is 11 residues long. V dropped 2 bases and J dropped 14 bases, with 10 bases sitting between them. CDR3 sequence reads: CASSLFQGKFF. CDR3 nucleotide sequence: TGTGCCAGCAGTTTATTTCAGGGAAAGTTCTTC.

The chain links TRBV24-1 to TRBJ2-1, with D possibly called TRBD1 or TRBD2 (6 bases each). The CDR3 has 13 residues. Germline V gene sequence: CDR1 KGHDR, CDR2 SFDVKD. Trimming pared 9 bases from V and 9 bases from J, leaving 17 bases between. CDR3 nucleotides: TGTGCCACCGGGGACTCTCCCAGGGGTGAGCAGTTCTTC. The encoded protein is CATGDSPRGEQFF.

This chain joins TRBV11-2 and TRBJ2-7; D unresolved. Trimming removed 1 base at V and 0 bases at J, with 10 bases between. In germline, CDR1 is SGHAT, CDR2 FQNNGV. The CDR3 sequence is 15 residues long. The CDR3 here is CASSLAHGSSYEQYF. The DNA of the CDR3 is TGTGCCAGCAGCTTAGCTCACGGAAGCTCCTACGAGCAGTACTTC.

The chain combines TRBV21-1 with TRBJ2-3; the table's D call, TRBD1, has no DNA check behind it. TRBV21-1 is tagged as a pseudogene. The CDR3 is made up of 18 amino acids. The CDR3 nucleotides read TGTGCCAGCAGCAAGCGAGGGGCAGGGGGCTCTAGCACAGATACGCAGTATTTT. Encoded protein: CASSKRGAGGSSTDTQYF.

The rearrangement uses TRBV6-2 or TRBV6-3 and TRBJ1-5; D remains unclear. This CDR3 region has 13 residues. Germline loops: CDR1 MNHEY, CDR2 SVGEGT. Trimming pared 4 bases from V and 1 base from J, leaving 5 bases between. Here the CDR3 reads CASSFLSNQPQHF. The DNA of the CDR3 is TGTGCCAGCAGTTTCTTGAGCAATCAGCCCCAGCATTTT.

The V call is TRBV14, the J call TRBJ1-2; D perhaps matches TRBD1 (6 bases). The V and J ends lost 1 base and 7 bases respectively, with 16 bases between them. The CDR3 contains 15 residues. CDR1 SGHDN and CDR2 FVKESK come from the germline V gene. CDR3 region: CASSQGAQGQVGYTF. For the CDR3, the DNA is TGTGCCAGCAGCCAAGGTGCCCAGGGGCAAGTTGGCTACACCTTC.

The chain links TRBV19 to TRBJ1-6; a possible D gene is TRBD1 (6 bases). Germline CDR1 and CDR2: LNHDA and SQIVND (reference sequence). CDR3 length: 15 residues. The V end lost 5 bases, the J end lost 8 bases, and 16 bases lay between the germline ends. The CDR3 DNA reads as TGTGCCAGTAGTCCCCTCTTGCCAGGGGATTCACCCCTCCACTTT. Its protein product is CASSPLLPGDSPLHF.

This clone showed up just once. The J gene is TRBJ2-7, the V gene TRBV30; 7 bases match TRBD2. V lost 1 base and J lost 2; bases outside the gene matches: 2. The germline V gene encodes CDR1 GTSNPN and CDR2 SVGIG (reference sequence). The CDR3 contains 13 residues. CDR3 DNA: TGTGCCTGGAGTGCTAGCGGACCCTACGAGCAGTACTTC. Amino acids: CAWSASGPYEQYF. Based on the CDR3 plus reference TRBV30 and TRBJ2-7, the full variable domain is SQTIHQWPATLVQPVGSPLSLECTVEGTSNPNLYWYRQAAGRGLQLLFYSVGIGQISSEVPQNLSASRPQDRQFILSSKKLLLSDSGFYLCAWSASGPYEQYFGPGTRLTVT.

This clone has just one count. The chain employs TRBV14 and TRBJ2-2; 10 bases line up with TRBD2. With 1 base clipped from V and 4 bases from J, the junction kept 6 bases outside the gene matches. Germline CDR1 and CDR2: SGHDN and FVKESK. The CDR3 sequence is 17 residues long. For the CDR3, the DNA is TGTGCCAGCAGCCAAGGCCTAGCGGGAGATTCCACCGGGGAGCTGTTTTTT. Translating gives CASSQGLAGDSTGELFF.

The V and J genes are TRBV6-5 and TRBJ1-1; the D is unclear. The V end lost 6 bases, the J end lost 7 bases, and 12 bases lay between the germline ends. The CDR3 spans 12 residues. From germline, CDR1 is MNHEY and CDR2 SVGAGI. CDR3 residues: CASSDDGLEAFF. The CDR3 DNA reads TGTGCCAGCAGCGACGACGGTCTTGAAGCTTTCTTT.

V usage is TRBV6-2 or TRBV6-3 and J usage is TRBJ1-4, with 9 bases fitting TRBD1. Trimming cost V 5 bases and J 4 bases; bases outside gene matches: 17. The CDR3 runs to 19 residues. Germline CDR1 MNHEY, CDR2 SVGEGT. CDR3 DNA: TGTGCCAGCAGTCCGTTCGGCCGGGACAGGGTGAAGGGTAATGAAAAACTGTTTTTT. Encoded protein: CASSPFGRDRVKGNEKLFF.

This clone was counted a few times. This sequence joins TRBV27 and TRBJ2-7, with TRBD1 matching over 7 bases. Per the germline V gene, CDR1 is MNHEY and CDR2 is SMNVEV (reference sequence). V lost 4 bases to trimming and J lost 0 bases; unmatched junction nucleotides: 6. The CDR3 extends over 15 amino acids. The DNA of the CDR3 is TGTGCCAGCAGTTCCCTCGGGACAGCCTCCTACGAGCAGTACTTC. Its translation: CASSSLGTASYEQYF.

The chain employs TRBV28 and TRBJ2-1; possible D gene TRBD2, 6 bases. CDR3 length equals 15 residues. Trimming removed 3 bases from V and 1 base from J, with 10 bases in between. In germline, CDR1 is MDHEN, CDR2 SYDVKM. CDR3: CASSFGGTSYNEQFF. The CDR3 DNA is TGTGCCAGCAGTTTCGGCGGGACGTCCTACAATGAGCAGTTCTTC. The whole variable domain, filled in from reference TRBV28 and TRBJ2-1, reads DVKVTQSSRYLVKRTGEKVFLECVQDMDHENMFWYRQDPGLGLRLIYFSYDVKMKEKGDIPEGYSVSREKKERFSLILESASTNQTSMYLCASSFGGTSYNEQFFGPGTRLTVL.

The count of this clone is one. The rearrangement links TRBV6-5 to TRBJ2-7, with D unresolved. V was pared by 6 bases and J by 1 base, with 10 bases between. This CDR3 has 13 residues. Germline assignment: CDR1 MNHEY and CDR2 SVGAGI. CDR3 residues: CASSPTLSYEQYF. Written as DNA, the CDR3 is TGTGCCAGCAGCCCCACTTTATCCTACGAGCAGTACTTC.

CDR3 amino acids: CASRLPGSERGNQPQHF. The CDR3 DNA reads TGTGCCAGCAGACTCCCCGGCTCCGAAAGGGGCAATCAGCCCCAGCATTTT. The chain links TRBV28 to TRBJ1-5, with no clear D. The CDR3 is 17 residues long. V lost 6 bases and J 2 bases, leaving 20 bases between the germline ends. Per the germline V gene, CDR1 is MDHEN and CDR2 is SYDVKM.

The chain's CDR3 is CASSQDGQVDQPQHF. CDR3 nucleotides: TGTGCCAGCAGCCAAGATGGGCAGGTTGATCAGCCCCAGCATTTT. V gene TRBV4-2 combines with J gene TRBJ1-5; D gene ambiguous. There are 15 residues in the CDR3. CDR1 and CDR2 from the germline V gene are LGHNA and YNFKEQ. Trimming left V 0 bases short and J 5 bases short, with 11 bases between.

In nucleotides, the CDR3 is TGTGCCAGCAGCCTCTACAGGGTTTCTAACTATGGCTACACCTTC. This translates into CASSLYRVSNYGYTF. This chain uses TRBV7-2 with TRBJ1-2, with D perhaps TRBD1 (6 bases). The germline V gene has CDR1 SGHTA and CDR2 FQGNSA. V gave up 5 bases and J gave up 0 bases, with 13 bases separating them. The CDR3 is 15 residues long.

The chain combines TRBV11-2 with TRBJ1-2, with 9 nucleotides matching TRBD1. The CDR3 covers 19 residues. Trimming at V came to 1 base and at J to 8 bases, leaving 20 bases not matched to a gene. Germline V gene sequence: CDR1 SGHAT, CDR2 FQNNGV. This CDR3 reads CASSLGRLRDREFGYGYTF. CDR3 DNA: TGTGCCAGCAGCTTAGGGAGGTTGCGGGACAGGGAGTTCGGCTACGGCTACACCTTC.

The rearrangement uses TRBV18 and TRBJ1-1; D uncertain. V was cut by 2 bases and J by 4 bases, with 14 bases left in between. Germline CDR1 and CDR2: KGHSH and LQKENI. The CDR3 sequence is 15 residues long. CDR3 in amino acids: CASSPFQQATTEAFF. CDR3 coding DNA: TGTGCCAGCTCACCATTCCAGCAGGCGACCACTGAAGCTTTCTTT. Based on the CDR3 plus reference TRBV18 and TRBJ1-1, the full variable domain is NAGVMQNPRHLVRRRGQEARLRCSPMKGHSHVYWYRQLPEEGLKFMVYLQKENIIDESGMPKERFSAEFPKEGPSILRIQQVVRGDSAAYFCASSPFQQATTEAFFGQGTRLTVV.

This rearrangement joins TRBV4-1 to TRBJ2-7; TRBD2 agrees at 11 bases. From germline, CDR1 is MGHRA and CDR2 YSYEKL. This CDR3 is 15 amino acids long. V was clipped by 4 bases and J by 0 bases; unmatched bases: 2. The CDR3 spells CASSRLAGSSYEQYF. CDR3 coding DNA: TGCGCCAGCAGCCGACTAGCGGGGAGCTCCTACGAGCAGTACTTC.

This chain uses TRBV10-3 with TRBJ2-7; D remains unclear. The V end was cut by 4 bases, the J end by 2 bases, with 9 bases between. The CDR3 totals 13 residues. The V gene's germline CDR1 is ENHRY and CDR2 SYGVKD. The CDR3 coding sequence is TGTGCCATCAGTGCTCGGGTCCCCTACGAGCAGTACTTC. Its protein is CAISARVPYEQYF.

J is TRBJ2-3 and V is TRBV25-1; D might be TRBD1 (6 bases). In germline, CDR1 is MGHDK, CDR2 SYGVNS. V was cut by 7 bases and J by 2 bases, with 19 bases left in between. CDR3 length: 16 amino acids. The CDR3 nucleotides read TGTGCCAGCACCCCTACACAGGGACGGATCACAGATACGCAGTATTTT. It specifies CASTPTQGRITDTQYF.

This clone came up many times. The rearrangement uses TRBV5-4 and TRBJ2-7; D might be TRBD1 (6 bases). The CDR3 has 14 amino acids. Germline assignment: CDR1 SGHNT and CDR2 YYREEE (reference sequence). With 3 bases removed from V and 6 bases from J, the gap between germline ends came to 16 bases. CDR3 in DNA: TGTGCCAGCAGCTCCGAAGGTCCAGGGGTCGAGCAGTACTTC. It codes for CASSSEGPGVEQYF.

The V call is TRBV23-1, the J call TRBJ2-7; perhaps D is TRBD1 or TRBD2 (5 bases each). TRBV23-1 is marked as an open reading frame, function uncertain. CDR3 size: 13 residues. Trimming took off 0 bases at V and 5 bases at J, with 8 bases between the two ends. In DNA form, the CDR3 reads TGCGCCAGCAGTCAATCGGGGGTCCACGAGCAGTACTTC. It translates to CASSQSGVHEQYF.

The chain has TRBV5-6 and TRBJ1-2; unclear D gene. CDR3 length: 13 amino acids. Per the germline V gene, CDR1 is SGHDT and CDR2 is YYEEEE. Trimming took 4 bases from V and 4 from J, leaving 11 bases between them. The CDR3 coding sequence is TGTGCCAGCAGCCGCCCCTTTACCTATGGCTACACCTTC. It yields the protein CASSRPFTYGYTF. Variable domain in full (rest from reference TRBV5-6 and TRBJ1-2): DAGVTQSPTHLIKTRGQQVTLRCSPKSGHDTVSWYQQALGQGPQFIFQYYEEEERQRGNFPDRFSGHQFPNYSSELNVNALLLGDSALYLCASSRPFTYGYTFGSGTRLTVV.

V is TRBV3-1 (or the pseudogene TRBV3-2) and J is TRBJ2-3, with unresolved D. CDR1 and CDR2 from the germline V gene are LGHDT and YNNKEL (reference sequence). The CDR3 has 14 residues. Trimming cost V 2 bases and J 5 bases, with 11 bases left between them. The CDR3 reads CASSQKVSGDTQYF. In DNA, the CDR3 is TGTGCCAGCAGCCAAAAAGTCAGTGGAGATACGCAGTATTTT.

The rearrangement joins TRBV7-2 to TRBJ2-1; 11 bases are a match to TRBD1. Trimming cost V 4 bases and J 11 bases; bases outside gene matches: 7. The length of the CDR3 is 14 residues. Germline lookup yields CDR1 SGHTA and CDR2 FQGNSA. CDR3 in amino acids: CASSSRTGGRKQFF. The CDR3 nucleotides are TGTGCCAGCAGCTCCAGGACAGGGGGCAGGAAGCAGTTCTTC.

This clone occurred a few times. CDR3 sequence: CASSLIGGGAAALGNIQYF. CDR3 DNA sequence: TGTGCCAGCAGCTTAATTGGGGGTGGGGCGGCAGCCCTGGGGAACATTCAGTACTTC. V gene TRBV7-2 combines with J gene TRBJ2-4; TRBD1 or TRBD2 may be the D gene (5 bases each). Deletions cut 2 bases from V and 7 bases from J, with 27 bases between. Germline-derived CDR1 and CDR2 are SGHTA and FQGNSA. CDR3 length: 19 amino acids.

This clone was seen more than once but under ten times. A read error is likely, as this CDR3 ends without the conserved phenylalanine or tryptophan. It is unclear where the CDR3 begins or ends on the DNA, so no DNA is shown, and the CDR3 is as TCRdb lists it. V and J are TRBV30 and TRBJ1-2; no check of the table's D call, TRBD1, against the DNA was made. The germline gives CDR1 GTSNPN, CDR2 SVGIG (reference sequence). The CDR3 numbers 11 amino acids, ends counted. This CDR3 is CAWSLGTGGRL.